The T cell receptor (beta chain) under discussion was sequenced for a study of blood T cell repertoires in COVID-19 (dated by TCRdb to 2018 to 2020). For context, the study as a whole: The collaborator samples originated in the United States, Italy and Spain and spanned the acute and convalescent phases of COVID-19. The material from the prospective study consisted of cDNA or gDNA derived from T cells, B-cell-depleted T cells, or PBMCs. The dataset comprised deeply sampled blood TCRbeta repertoires from subjects exposed to, actively infected with, or recovered from COVID-19. The repertoires were released in a freely available public database meant as a resource for research on the immune response to SARS-CoV-2. The samples were drawn from the first 160 participants of the ongoing ImmuneRACE study and from 950 to 1,500 subjects provided by 6 global collaborators. A de-identified subject ID, COVID-19 status, age in years and sex were almost always included in the sample metadata. Where available, HLA class I and class II types were obtained from metadata supplied by the sample provider rather than from assay-based typing. Paper-wide results and their limitations: The quantity of clinical and demographic metadata differed by source and by participant and was supplied without curation.

Remarks on this clone: This clone's antigen is unknown. Per-nucleotide qualities are absent, and no much larger clonotype sits a single base away.

TCRbeta CDR3 regions were amplified from genomic DNA using the immunoSEQ Assay, a bias-controlled multiplex PCR. Processing in the source paper ran as follows. Nucleated cell counts per sample were estimated from amplification of reference gene primers within the assay. To quantify the absolute abundance of each unique TCRbeta CDR3 rearrangement, sequence reads were collapsed and filtered. For each sample, productive Simpson clonality was calculated as the square root of Simpson's diversity index over productive rearrangements. Held by TCRdb, this immuneACCESS table contains in-frame sequences only and omits some clones. Under half of the omission traces to an unresolved V gene where checked; the cause of the rest is unknown. V and J calls and clone size are given by that table; D and trimming were obtained from the DNA. A total of around 94,000 clones appear in this sample, more than 85% of them only once. Roughly 4.5% of the sample comes from the top ten.

V gives up 6 bases and J gives up 5 bases, and the segment between their germline ends measures 7 bases. The germline V gene (reference sequence) provides CDR1 MNHEY and CDR2 SMNVEV. The CDR3 covers 11 residues, taking in both the cysteine and the phenylalanine. The sequence is cut down to CDR3 DNA, 33 bases in frame from base 1. Each collaborating institution followed its own protocols to collect whole blood in K2EDTA tubes. Collaborator samples were shipped for TCRbeta analysis as frozen whole blood, isolated PBMCs, or DNA extracted from either sample type. Sequencing was carried out using peripheral blood. This TCR was recovered from a man aged 18 to 35 with acute or convalescent COVID-19. The chain links TRBV27 with TRBJ1-1; TRBD1 is a weak D gene call, 5 bases matching. The DNA sequence reads TGTGCCAGCAGGGGGGGAACTGAAGCTTTCTTT. This gives the protein CASRGGTEAFF.